This entry lists 21 T cell receptor beta chains sequenced from one sample in a study of technical replicates of blood from several donors. Measured with immunoSEQ multiplex PCR; TCRdb has only the in-frame clones, and not every one. The sample shows 50,000 to 65,000 clones, almost 95% of them seen only once. Sequenced: PBMCs. The receptors originated from a human donor in good health. Some clones in this sample may be carry-over from other donors' samples.

This chain links TRBV19 with TRBJ1-1; a possible D gene is TRBD1 (6 bases). The CDR3 totals 14 residues. Germline V gives CDR1 LNHDA, CDR2 SQIVND (reference sequence). Trimming took 7 bases from V and 5 from J, leaving 17 bases between them. CDR3 DNA: TGTGCCAGTACCCCTAGGGACAAGATGACTGAAGCTTTCTTT. It encodes CASTPRDKMTEAFF.

The V gene is TRBV7-6, the J gene TRBJ2-5, with 10 bases lining up with TRBD2. This CDR3 is 15 amino acids long. The germline gives CDR1 SGHVS, CDR2 FNYEAQ. The trim removed 2 bases at V and 4 bases at J, leaving 4 bases unmatched. CDR3 nucleotide sequence: TGTGCCAGCAGCTTAACCGCTAGCGGGAGAGAGACCCAGTACTTC. Translation: CASSLTASGRETQYF.

CDR3 residues: CASSPLREGPPYEQYF. In DNA, the CDR3 is TGTGCCAGCAGCCCCCTCCGGGAGGGCCCCCCCTACGAGCAGTACTTC. The rearrangement uses TRBV7-3 and TRBJ2-7; 8 bases align to TRBD2. Germline assignment: CDR1 SGHTA and CDR2 FQGTGA. V lost 5 bases and J lost 2; bases outside the gene matches: 11. The CDR3 covers 16 residues.

This sequence joins TRBV7-6 and TRBJ2-1, with 14 bases matching TRBD2. The ends lost 5 bases at V and 0 bases at J; junction bases unmatched: 12. CDR3 length: 20 amino acids. Germline assignment: CDR1 SGHVS and CDR2 FNYEAQ. This chain's CDR3 is CASSLSSGTSGGVSYNEQFF. The CDR3 bases are TGTGCCAGCAGCCTCTCTTCCGGGACTAGCGGGGGAGTCTCCTACAATGAGCAGTTCTTC.

The chain joins TRBV2 to TRBJ2-1; perhaps TRBD1 as D (6 bases). From germline, CDR1 is SNHLY and CDR2 FYNNEI. The CDR3 extends over 13 amino acids. With 7 bases removed from V and 7 bases from J, the gap between germline ends came to 14 bases. The CDR3 DNA reads as TGTGCCAGCAAGCAAGGACAGAATAATGAGCAGTTCTTC. Translating gives CASKQGQNNEQFF.

This sequence joins TRBV2 and TRBJ2-1; D possibly corresponds to TRBD1 (5 bases). The CDR3 covers 15 residues. Trimming pared 4 bases from V and 2 bases from J, leaving 12 bases between. Germline loops: CDR1 SNHLY, CDR2 FYNNEI. The CDR3, as DNA: TGTGCCAGCAGTGCCCAGGGCGTAACCTACAATGAGCAGTTCTTC. Its protein is CASSAQGVTYNEQFF. The variable domain in full, with the rest retrieved from reference TRBV2 and TRBJ2-1, is EPEVTQTPSHQVTQMGQEVILRCVPISNHLYFYWYRQILGQKVEFLVSFYNNEISEKSEIFDDQFSVERPDGSNFTLKIRSTKLEDSAMYFCASSAQGVTYNEQFFGPGTRLTVL.

The genes are TRBV7-9 and TRBJ1-2, with D maybe TRBD1 (5 bases). Looked up from germline, CDR1 is SEHNR and CDR2 is FQNEAQ (reference sequence). V shed 1 base and J shed 4 bases, with 13 bases lying between them. This CDR3 contains 15 residues. This CDR3 reads CASSLELTDLYGYTF. CDR3 nucleotides: TGTGCCAGCAGCTTAGAGCTGACAGACCTCTATGGCTACACCTTC.

V is TRBV20-1 and J is TRBJ1-1; D ambiguous. Germline loops: CDR1 DFQATT, CDR2 SNEGSKA (reference sequence). Deletions cut 6 bases from V and 3 bases from J, with 8 bases between. The CDR3 is made up of 11 amino acids. The CDR3 nucleotides read TGCAGTGCCCGGGAATACACTGAAGCTTTCTTT. Translated: CSAREYTEAFF.

V is TRBV10-3 and J is TRBJ1-5; D is possibly TRBD1 (6 bases). V was pared by 4 bases and J by 4 bases, with 8 bases between. CDR3 length: 13 amino acids. Germline V gene sequence: CDR1 ENHRY, CDR2 SYGVKD. The CDR3 DNA sequence: TGTGCCATCAGTGGACAGGAGAATCAGCCCCAGCATTTT. The encoded protein is CAISGQENQPQHF.

The chain employs TRBV5-6 and TRBJ1-1; D gene uncertain. V was clipped by 0 bases and J by 5 bases, with 8 bases between them. CDR3 length: 13 amino acids. Per germline, CDR1 SGHDT and CDR2 YYEEEE. In DNA form, the CDR3 reads TGTGCCAGCAGCTTGGACTTGGTGACTGAAGCTTTCTTT. Translating gives CASSLDLVTEAFF.

The rearrangement uses TRBV10-2 and TRBJ1-1; D is uncertain. From germline, CDR1 is WSHSY and CDR2 SAAADI. Trimming pared 5 bases from V and 5 bases from J, leaving 9 bases between. This CDR3 is 12 amino acids long. The chain's CDR3 is CASSPGVTEAFF. CDR3 nucleotide sequence: TGCGCCAGCAGTCCCGGGGTGACTGAAGCTTTCTTT.

V is TRBV5-1 and J is TRBJ1-1; tentatively, D is TRBD1 (5 bases). Germline V lookup: CDR1 SGHRS, CDR2 YFSETQ. The V end was cut by 2 bases, the J end by 4 bases, with 12 bases between. CDR3 length: 14 residues. CDR3 sequence: CASSFTRRGTEAFF. CDR3 bases: TGCGCCAGCAGCTTTACTCGGAGGGGCACTGAAGCTTTCTTT.

This clone has just one count. The V call is TRBV19, the J call TRBJ2-1; D unresolved. V lost 9 bases, J lost 9 bases, and 15 bases lay in between. The CDR3 is 12 residues long. Germline V gene data show CDR1 as LNHDA and CDR2 as SQIVND (reference sequence). The CDR3, as DNA: TGTGCCAGCACCGACATCTATGCTGAGCAGTTCTTC. Protein sequence: CASTDIYAEQFF.

The J gene is TRBJ2-5, the V gene TRBV5-1; 10 bases are a match to TRBD1. The germline CDR1 and CDR2 sequences are SGHRS and YFSETQ. The ends lost 5 bases at V and 5 bases at J; junction bases unmatched: 3. The length of the CDR3 is 13 residues. CDR3 sequence: CASRTGGGETQYF. CDR3 in DNA: TGCGCCAGCAGGACAGGGGGCGGGGAGACCCAGTACTTC. Full variable domain (rest looked up from reference TRBV5-1 and TRBJ2-5): KAGVTQTPRYLIKTRGQQVTLSCSPISGHRSVSWYQQTPGQGLQFLFEYFSETQRNKGNFPGRFSGRQFSNSRSEMNVSTLELGDSALYLCASRTGGGETQYFGPGTRLLVL.

The rearrangement links TRBV7-3 to TRBJ2-5; no firm D call. V was trimmed by 0 bases and J by 5 bases, leaving 7 bases between them. The CDR3 has 13 residues. Germline CDR1 and CDR2: SGHTA and FQGTGA. CDR3 sequence: CASSLTRSETQYF. The CDR3 coding sequence is TGTGCCAGCAGCTTAACTCGTTCGGAGACCCAGTACTTC.

The CDR3, as DNA: TGCGCCAGCAGCCCACAGGGGGCAAAGCAGTACTTC. Protein product: CASSPQGAKQYF. V and J are TRBV4-1 and TRBJ2-7, with TRBD1 matching over 9 bases. Germline V gives CDR1 MGHRA, CDR2 YSYEKL. Trimming took 4 bases from V and 8 from J; bases not matched to a gene: 3. This CDR3 contains 12 residues.

The CDR3 region has the DNA TGTGCCAGCAGCGTCAGGGAGGGCGGGGAGCTGTTTTTT. It encodes CASSVREGGELFF. The chain couples TRBV7-3 to TRBJ2-2; 7 positions match TRBD2. This CDR3 is built from 13 residues. Germline V gene sequence: CDR1 SGHTA, CDR2 FQGTGA. The junction had 4 bases not matched to a gene; V was cut back by 5 bases and J by 7 bases.

The V call is TRBV5-1, the J call TRBJ2-7, with a weak D call TRBD1 (5 bases). This CDR3 spans 14 amino acids. CDR1 is SGHRS and CDR2 is YFSETQ in the germline V gene. V was pared by 0 bases and J by 5 bases, with 12 bases between. CDR3 amino acids: CASSLGRVGHEQYF. CDR3 nucleotides: TGCGCCAGCAGCTTGGGCAGGGTCGGACACGAGCAGTACTTC.

This clone was counted a few times. The chain recombines TRBV15 with TRBJ2-1; TRBD2 aligns across 7 bases. The CDR3 contains 19 residues. V was clipped by 5 bases and J by 0 bases; unmatched bases: 16. Germline assignment: CDR1 LNHNV and CDR2 YYDKDF (reference sequence). The CDR3 DNA sequence: TGTGCCACCAGCCCCCCTGGTAGCGGGCCACCTATCTCCTACAATGAGCAGTTCTTC. It encodes CATSPPGSGPPISYNEQFF.

The table lists this clone with a count of one. The V and J genes are TRBV7-9 and TRBJ1-1; TRBD1 matches 8 bases. Germline CDR1 reads SEHNR; CDR2 reads FQNEAQ (reference sequence). This CDR3 is built from 12 residues. J lost 6 bases, V lost 6 bases, and 3 bases had no gene match. In DNA form, the CDR3 reads TGTGCCAGCAGGACAGGGGCCCCTGAAGCTTTCTTT. Translating gives CASRTGAPEAFF. The entire variable domain, with the rest obtained from reference TRBV7-9 and TRBJ1-1, is as follows: DTGVSQNPRHKITKRGQNVTFRCDPISEHNRLYWYRQTLGQGPEFLTYFQNEAQLEKSRLLSDRFSAERPKGSFSTLEIQRTEQGDSAMYLCASRTGAPEAFFGQGTRLTVV.

The chain employs TRBV7-2 and TRBJ2-7; D might be TRBD1 (6 bases). V shed 1 base and J shed 3 bases, with 13 bases lying between them. Looked up from germline, CDR1 is SGHTA and CDR2 is FQGNSA. There are 15 residues in the CDR3. The CDR3 protein is CASSLVETGYYEQYF. DNA for the CDR3: TGTGCCAGCAGCTTAGTGGAGACAGGATACTACGAGCAGTACTTC.